This T cell receptor beta chain was sequenced in a study of healthy donors' naive CD4 and CD8 T cells. Study-level information: Donors spanned ages 20-25, 40-50 and 60-70 years, half female.

Study results and limitations: Roughly an eighth of CD4/CD8 propensity variance appeared explained by V, J and CDR3 charge.

Each TCR library used 500 ng of total RNA and a linear amplification protocol. Authors' data handling: From a handful of healthy donors, roughly 78,000 rearranged TCR alpha transcripts were sequenced. TCRdb re-derived calls from the reads in MiXCR, one entry per CDR3 protein. These V and J calls derive from TCRdb rather than the authors' analysis. The sample contains about 200,000 distinct CDR3 sequences, over 60% of which appear only once. About this clonotype: Its antigen is unknown.

CD4+CD8-CD45RO-CD45RA+ cells were naive CD4+; CD8+CD4-CD45RA+CD27bright cells were naive CD8+. CDR3 length equals 15 residues. Germline CDR1 reads SGHNT; CDR2 reads YYREEE (reference sequence). Trimming removed 4 bases from V and 3 bases from J; junction bases left unmatched: 7. V and J are TRBV5-4 and TRBJ2-1, with TRBD1 matching over 7 bases. This TCR derives from a pool of human donors in good health; the sample pools cells from several healthy donors. Sequencing was done on a sample of naive CD4+ and CD8+ T cells sorted from blood, pooled from several donors. The CDR3 nucleotides are TGTGCCAGCAGCCTGGGGCAGGGGGACTACAATGAGCAGTTCTTC. Residues: CASSLGQGDYNEQFF.